This T cell receptor beta chain was captured in a study of T cells after yellow fever vaccination (dated by TCRdb to between 2018 and 2021). Study-wide context: The SMART-Seq v4 Ultra Low Input RNA kit was used to prepare libraries from fractions with low cell numbers. Bulk TCR alpha and beta repertoires were sequenced longitudinally to track T-cell clones before and after primary and booster YFV17D yellow fever vaccination. Two healthy male donors, one aged 18 to 29 and one aged 30 to 40 years, were included in the cohort. Blood was collected at multiple timepoints before and after primary and secondary immunization, and bulk PBMC replicates and cell subsets were isolated. Broad study findings and their caveats: The secondary T-cell response was found to be weaker but faster than the primary response, with a peak reached on day 5 rather than on day 15. Because abundant contaminating clonotypes from the bulk population could be contained in FACS-sorted repertoires, computational filtering was required. A small fraction of clonotypes showed up in both the CD4 and CD8 compartments, probably as a result of convergent recombination. Most clones expanded after primary vaccination were re-detected after the booster (96% of CD4 and roughly 85% of CD8), suggesting broad memory maintenance. The study included only a couple of donors, which limits how far the findings can be generalized.

The sample's treatment or condition label, decoded: live attenuated yellow fever vaccine strain. At each blood-draw timepoint, two biological replicates of bulk PBMCs were collected. A standard Ficoll-Paque protocol was used to isolate PBMCs from peripheral blood. RNA was extracted with TriZol from bulk PBMCs, CD4 and CD8 fractions, and dextramer-positive and dextramer-negative fractions. As to this clonotype: Its target antigen remains unknown. Base quality data are lacking; no much larger clone is found one base away.

Taken from cysteine to phenylalanine, the CDR3 has 14 residues. Only the CDR3 region is kept as DNA, spanning 42 bases read in frame from base 1. Deletion took 1 base off V and 5 bases off J, with a span of 11 bases between the germline ends. TCRdb shows the sequencer as Illumina NovaSeq 6000. TCR cDNA was synthesized by 5'RACE template switching, through which a universal primer site and unique molecular identifiers were introduced. Priming for cDNA synthesis came from both the TCR alpha and TCR beta constant segments. Libraries were amplified in two PCR steps, with sample barcodes and sequencing adapters added in the second step. Sequencing of libraries was done on Illumina HiSeq 2500 (2x100 bp) or NovaSeq (2x150 bp). Per the authors' processing: Reads were demultiplexed and collapsed into UMI consensus sequences with MIGEC, and V(D)J alignment was performed with MiXCR. Using edgeR on replicate PBMC samples, clonotypes were called vaccine-responding if FDR was below 0.01 and the log2 fold change was above 5 up to day 15. Each bulk clonotype was labeled CD4 or CD8 based on which sequenced repertoire, CD4 or CD8, contained the clonotype at higher abundance. TCRdb's own reprocessing of the public reads used fastp at Q25 and MiXCR and kept productive beta chains. Every distinct CDR3 protein forms one entry, paired with its most common genes and DNA. The V and J calls shown here were made by TCRdb, not taken from the authors' results. The sample profile shows some 350,000 distinct CDR3 sequences; almost 4% of them were found once. Approximately 24% of the sample is taken by the ten largest.

The chain is made from TRBV12-3 or TRBV12-4 and TRBJ1-2, with the D gene uncertain. The sequence derives from a man aged 18 to 30 who received the YFV17D yellow fever vaccine. Sequenced material: PBMCs, taken 5 days after the yellow fever booster vaccination. The CDR3 loop reads CASSLDLGLYGYTF. The nucleotide sequence reads as follows: TGTGCCAGCAGTTTAGATCTGGGTCTATATGGCTACACCTTC.